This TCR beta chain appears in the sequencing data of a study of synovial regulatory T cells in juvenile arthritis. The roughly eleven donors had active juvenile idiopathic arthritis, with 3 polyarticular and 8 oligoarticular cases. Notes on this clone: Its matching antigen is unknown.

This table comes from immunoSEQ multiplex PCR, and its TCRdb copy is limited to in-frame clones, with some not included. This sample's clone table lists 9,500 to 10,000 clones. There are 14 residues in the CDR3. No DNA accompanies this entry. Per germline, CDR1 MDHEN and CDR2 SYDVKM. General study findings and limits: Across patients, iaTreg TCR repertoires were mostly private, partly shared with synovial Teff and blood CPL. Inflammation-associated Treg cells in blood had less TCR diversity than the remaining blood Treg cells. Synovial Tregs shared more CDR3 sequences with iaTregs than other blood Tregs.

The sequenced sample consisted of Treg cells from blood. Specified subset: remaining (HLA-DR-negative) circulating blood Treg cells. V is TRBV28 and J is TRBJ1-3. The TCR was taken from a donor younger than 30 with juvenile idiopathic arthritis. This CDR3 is CATPRGPSGNTIYF.